One sample yielded the 13 T cell receptor beta chains listed below, sequenced in a study of cytomegalovirus exposure and HLA in healthy donors. The PCR employed 60 Vbeta primers together with 13 Jbeta primers. Profiled with immunoSEQ multiplex PCR; TCRdb holds only in-frame clones, not every one. The repertoire holds approximately 220,000 clones, with roughly 80% as singletons. Sequenced sample: PBMCs. Source of these receptors: a girl between 10 and 17 years old in good health and CMV-seronegative.

This chain uses TRBV15 with TRBJ1-2, with D perhaps TRBD1 (5 bases). This CDR3 has 14 residues. Trimming took 3 bases from V and 5 from J, leaving 13 bases between them. The V gene's germline CDR1 is LNHNV and CDR2 YYDKDF (reference sequence). DNA of the CDR3: TGTGCCACCAGCAGGGGGCTAGGGGTATATGGCTACACCTTC. The encoded protein is CATSRGLGVYGYTF.

V usage is TRBV28 and J usage is TRBJ2-2; D may be TRBD1 (6 bases). Germline V gene sequence: CDR1 MDHEN, CDR2 SYDVKM. This CDR3 comprises 15 residues. V lost 4 bases and J 4 bases, leaving 13 bases between the germline ends. In nucleotides, the CDR3 is TGTGCCAGCAGTTACCAGGGGCTTGCCACCGGGGAGCTGTTTTTT. Its translation: CASSYQGLATGELFF.

CDR3 loop: CASSPTQGPQHF. CDR3 nucleotides: TGTGCCAGTAGTCCCACTCAGGGGCCCCAGCATTTT. The chain carries TRBV19 and TRBJ1-5; D is possibly TRBD1 (5 bases). The CDR3 has 12 residues. Germline loops: CDR1 LNHDA, CDR2 SQIVND (reference sequence). V shed 5 bases and J shed 9 bases, with 11 bases lying between them.

Comments on this clone: The CDR3 end shows no conserved phenylalanine or tryptophan, and so a read error is likely. Because the CDR3's place on the DNA is in doubt, the DNA is left out and the CDR3 is given as listed by TCRdb. The chain recombines TRBV28 with TRBJ1-4; TRBD1 reflects the table's D call only, with no check against the DNA. From germline, CDR1 is MDHEN and CDR2 SYDVKM. 13 amino acids form the CDR3, both terminal residues included. The CDR3: CASSLTGRGDRVM.

The CDR3 protein is CASSLEGVTINEQFF. CDR3 nucleotide sequence: TGTGCCAGCAGCCTAGAGGGGGTGACGATAAATGAGCAGTTCTTC. V is TRBV5-4 and J is TRBJ2-1; D is possibly TRBD1 (6 bases). Germline V gene sequence: CDR1 SGHNT, CDR2 YYREEE (reference sequence). Trimming left V 4 bases short and J 7 bases short, with 18 bases between. This CDR3 spans 15 amino acids.

This chain links TRBV5-1 with TRBJ1-2; 10 bases align to TRBD1. Germline V gives CDR1 SGHRS, CDR2 YFSETQ. This CDR3 has 15 residues. With V trimmed by 4 bases and J by 6 bases, 9 bases remained unmatched. The DNA of the CDR3 is TGCGCCAGCAGCACAGGACAGGGGGTAAAAGATGGCTACACCTTC. Translated, it gives CASSTGQGVKDGYTF.

The rearrangement joins TRBV15 to TRBJ1-1; D might be TRBD1 (6 bases). V lost 0 bases and J 4 bases, leaving 21 bases between the germline ends. Per germline, CDR1 LNHNV and CDR2 YYDKDF (reference sequence). This CDR3 comprises 18 residues. The CDR3 protein is CATSRDWPSLRGGTEAFF. The CDR3 nucleotides are TGTGCCACCAGCAGAGATTGGCCTTCCCTGAGAGGGGGCACTGAAGCTTTCTTT.

The chain couples TRBV9 to TRBJ2-7; 12 positions match TRBD2. V was clipped by 3 bases and J by 3 bases; unmatched bases: 10. Looked up from germline, CDR1 is SGDLS and CDR2 is YYNGEE. This CDR3 is 17 amino acids long. This chain's CDR3 is CASSGISRTSGVYEQYF. In DNA form, the CDR3 reads TGTGCCAGCAGCGGGATCTCTCGGACTAGCGGGGTCTACGAGCAGTACTTC.

In the case of this clone: This sample also contains other DNA sequences that code for the same CDR3. The chain combines TRBV30 with TRBJ1-2; D unclear. Trimming pared 2 bases from V and 2 bases from J, leaving 3 bases between. Germline V gives CDR1 GTSNPN, CDR2 SVGIG (reference sequence). There are 11 residues in the CDR3. The CDR3: CAWSLNYGYTF. For the CDR3, the DNA is TGTGCCTGGAGTCTCAACTATGGCTACACCTTC.

The CDR3, as DNA: TGTGCCAGCCTCCCGGACCCCAGGGTGGGTGCTGAAGCTTTCTTT. This encodes CASLPDPRVGAEAFF. The rearrangement joins TRBV5-4 to TRBJ1-1; weak D call: TRBD1 (5 bases). The CDR3 is made up of 15 amino acids. V shed 7 bases and J shed 6 bases, with 22 bases lying between them. Germline CDR1 and CDR2: SGHNT and YYREEE (reference sequence).

This rearrangement joins TRBV5-1 to TRBJ2-1, with 7 bases identical to TRBD2. Germline V gene sequence: CDR1 SGHRS, CDR2 YFSETQ. The CDR3 is made up of 14 amino acids. After removal of 2 bases from V and 3 bases from J, the junction contained 2 bases not matched to a gene. The DNA for the CDR3 is TGCGCCAGCAGCTTTAGCGGGTACTACAATGAGCAGTTCTTC. Protein product: CASSFSGYYNEQFF.

The V and J genes are TRBV7-9 and TRBJ2-7; D is unresolved. Trimming cost V 1 base and J 3 bases, with 10 bases left between them. The CDR3 is 14 residues long. CDR1 SEHNR and CDR2 FQNEAQ come from the germline V gene (reference sequence). The CDR3 sequence is CASSLGTKHYEQYF. The CDR3 DNA sequence: TGTGCCAGCAGCTTAGGAACAAAACACTACGAGCAGTACTTC.

The chain is built from TRBV7-6 and TRBJ1-4; maybe TRBD1 (6 bases). CDR1 is SGHVS, CDR2 FNYEAQ, per germline. V gave up 2 bases and J gave up 7 bases, with 11 bases separating them. This CDR3 contains 14 residues. The CDR3: CASSLSTGLEKLFF. Here the CDR3 DNA reads TGTGCCAGCAGCTTATCCACAGGGCTTGAAAAACTGTTTTTT.